The 13 T cell receptor beta chains reported below all come from one sample, sequenced in a study of cytomegalovirus exposure and HLA in healthy donors. A multiplex PCR was run with 60 Vbeta primers and 13 Jbeta primers. This table comes from immunoSEQ multiplex PCR, and its TCRdb copy is limited to in-frame clones, with some not included. The sample comprises 55,000 to 80,000 clones, roughly 86% of which are singletons, and under 2.5% rests with the top ten. The sample was PBMCs. These receptors came from a man aged 18-30 years in good health and CMV-seronegative.

The V gene is TRBV7-3, the J gene TRBJ1-2; 8 bases are a match to TRBD1. J gave up 7 bases and V 4 bases, and 5 bases lay outside the gene matches. CDR1 and CDR2 from the germline V gene are SGHTA and FQGTGA. CDR3 length equals 13 residues. CDR3 amino acids: CASSSTGGSGYTF. The CDR3 bases are TGTGCCAGCAGCTCCACAGGGGGTTCTGGCTACACCTTC.

This chain connects TRBV29-1 to TRBJ2-7, with TRBD1 as a possible D gene (6 bases). V lost 0 bases and J 5 bases, leaving 8 bases between the germline ends. Germline values: CDR1 SQVTM, CDR2 ANQGSEA. This CDR3 region has 12 residues. The CDR3 DNA reads TGCAGCGTTGAAGATAACAGGGACGAGCAGTACTTC. Protein product: CSVEDNRDEQYF.

The chain links TRBV29-1 to TRBJ2-5; D is unclear. Trimming removed 3 bases from V and 5 bases from J, with 10 bases in between. This CDR3 has 12 amino acids. Germline V gene lookup returns CDR1 SQVTM and CDR2 ANQGSEA. The chain's CDR3 is CSVESLEETQYF. CDR3 bases: TGCAGCGTTGAGTCGCTGGAGGAGACCCAGTACTTC.

The V and J genes are TRBV7-9 and TRBJ2-5; TRBD2 matches 12 bases. This CDR3 spans 16 amino acids. Per germline, CDR1 SEHNR and CDR2 FQNEAQ (reference sequence). The J segment lost 6 bases and the V segment lost 1 base, leaving 6 bases of the junction unmatched. CDR3: CASSLEGLAGRKTQYF. The CDR3 bases are TGTGCCAGCAGCTTAGAAGGACTAGCGGGGCGAAAGACCCAGTACTTC.

The chain has TRBV25-1 and TRBJ2-3, with 7 nucleotides matching TRBD2. The J segment lost 2 bases and the V segment lost 5 bases, leaving 10 bases of the junction unmatched. Germline V lookup: CDR1 MGHDK, CDR2 SYGVNS. The CDR3 runs to 16 residues. CDR3 loop: CASSPLTSAPTDTQYF. DNA of the CDR3: TGTGCCAGCAGTCCGCTAACTAGCGCCCCCACAGATACGCAGTATTTT.

About this clone: Mismatch with germline at one junction end may stem from a read error. The V gene is TRBV9, the J gene TRBJ2-2, with a tentative D call TRBD1 (6 bases). The CDR3 covers 17 residues. Per germline, CDR1 SGDLS and CDR2 YYNGEE. In DNA form, the CDR3 reads TGTGTCAGCAGCGCCCTCACCGGGACAAGAACTACCGGGGAGCTGTTTTTT. Translation: CVSSALTGTRTTGELFF.

V is TRBV6-4 and J is TRBJ1-4; D gene uncertain. V was cut by 5 bases and J by 5 bases, with 9 bases left in between. The germline V gene encodes CDR1 MRHNA and CDR2 SNTAGT. The CDR3 consists of 13 residues. The CDR3 here is CASSKTENEKLFF. As DNA, the CDR3 is TGTGCCAGCAGTAAAACTGAAAATGAAAAACTGTTTTTT.

The rearrangement links TRBV28 to TRBJ2-1, with a weak D call TRBD1 (6 bases). Germline values: CDR1 MDHEN, CDR2 SYDVKM. Trimming took 6 bases from V and 2 from J, leaving 11 bases between them. This CDR3 is 14 amino acids long. CDR3 protein: CASSPDRTYNEQFF. The CDR3 bases are TGTGCCAGCAGCCCAGACAGGACCTACAATGAGCAGTTCTTC.

The chain carries TRBV5-1 and TRBJ2-2; 8 bases line up with TRBD1. The CDR3 covers 17 residues. The V gene's germline CDR1 is SGHRS and CDR2 YFSETQ. The trim removed 4 bases at V and 3 bases at J, leaving 11 bases unmatched. The CDR3 region is CASSPSRGRPYTGELFF. CDR3 in DNA: TGCGCCAGCAGCCCGAGCAGGGGGCGTCCTTACACCGGGGAGCTGTTTTTT.

The chain links TRBV7-8 to TRBJ2-1; D might be TRBD2 (6 bases). V dropped 5 bases and J dropped 0 bases, with 17 bases sitting between them. CDR1 and CDR2 (germline): SGHVS, FQNEAQ. The CDR3 extends over 17 amino acids. The CDR3 region is CASSPRGGDSSYNEQFF. CDR3 sequence (DNA): TGTGCCAGCAGCCCGCGGGGAGGAGATAGCTCCTACAATGAGCAGTTCTTC.

This clone was counted a single time. The V and J genes are TRBV19 and TRBJ1-1; no clear D. Germline V CDR1 and CDR2: LNHDA, SQIVND (reference sequence). Trimming cost V 5 bases and J 0 bases, with 13 bases left between them. The CDR3 spans 15 residues. This chain's CDR3 is CASSWSGNMNTEAFF. CDR3 bases: TGTGCCAGTAGTTGGTCAGGCAACATGAACACTGAAGCTTTCTTT.

There are a few counts of this clone. This rearrangement joins TRBV13 to TRBJ2-5; 7 bases agree with TRBD1. V gave up 4 bases and J gave up 2 bases; unmatched junction bases: 1. The V gene's germline CDR1 is PRHDT and CDR2 FYEKMQ (reference sequence). The CDR3 totals 13 residues. In nucleotides, the CDR3 is TGTGCCAGCAGCTCGGGACAGCAAGAGACCCAGTACTTC. Amino acid sequence: CASSSGQQETQYF.

The chain joins TRBV29-1 to TRBJ2-3, with 7 bases fitting TRBD2. The trim removed 4 bases at V and 4 bases at J, leaving 8 bases unmatched. The CDR3 spans 14 residues. Germline-derived CDR1 and CDR2 are SQVTM and ANQGSEA. This chain's CDR3 is CSVGERGGADTQYF. The DNA for the CDR3 is TGCAGCGTTGGAGAAAGGGGAGGGGCAGATACGCAGTATTTT.